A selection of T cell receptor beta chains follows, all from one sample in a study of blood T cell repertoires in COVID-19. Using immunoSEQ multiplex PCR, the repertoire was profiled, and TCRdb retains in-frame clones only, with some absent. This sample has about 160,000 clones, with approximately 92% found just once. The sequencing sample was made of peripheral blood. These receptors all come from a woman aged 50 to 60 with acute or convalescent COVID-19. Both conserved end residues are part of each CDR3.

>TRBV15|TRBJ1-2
CATSRGTGENYGYTF
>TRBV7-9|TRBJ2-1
CASSWASGSSYNEQFF
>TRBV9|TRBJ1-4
CASSARGSTNEKLFF
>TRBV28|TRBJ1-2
CASSWGGSYGYTF
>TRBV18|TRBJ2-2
CASSPAGSNTGELFF
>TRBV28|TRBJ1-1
CASSSGQRNTEAFF
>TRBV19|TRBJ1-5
CASSITGAAQPQHF
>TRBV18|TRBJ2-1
CASSPGGVSEQFF
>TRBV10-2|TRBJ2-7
CASKGLAGPYEQYF
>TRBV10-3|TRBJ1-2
CAISLGQGAYGYTF
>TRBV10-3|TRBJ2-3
CAISEINTYTQYF
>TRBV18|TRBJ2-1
CASSPVQRGAFNEQFF
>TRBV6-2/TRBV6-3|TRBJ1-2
CASSQTPSGKIYGYTF
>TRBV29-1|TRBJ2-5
CSVAGGTGGLETQYF
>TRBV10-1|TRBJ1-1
CASSERGLNTEAFF
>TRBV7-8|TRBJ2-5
CASSGGSKWTQYF
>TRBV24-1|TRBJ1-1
CATSNRGVTEAFF
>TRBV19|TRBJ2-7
CASREGGDYEQYF
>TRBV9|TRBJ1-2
CASSTRLGTNYGYTF
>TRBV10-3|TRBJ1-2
CATWDSFNDYTF
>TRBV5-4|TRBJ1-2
CASSSAGYYGYTF
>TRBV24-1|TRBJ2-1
CATSDTASPGSSYNEQFF
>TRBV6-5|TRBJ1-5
CASSYSTSADQPQHF
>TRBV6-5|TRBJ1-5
CASTTGYSNQPQHF
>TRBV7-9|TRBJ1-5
CAGFSLRQGTQPQHF
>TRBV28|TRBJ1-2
CASSPRQGINYGYTF
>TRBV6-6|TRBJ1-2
CASSRGSGYTF
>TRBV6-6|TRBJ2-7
CASSTTMEQYF
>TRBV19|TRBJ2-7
CASSRRQGEIYEQYF
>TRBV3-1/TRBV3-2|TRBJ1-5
CASSQGTEQPQHF
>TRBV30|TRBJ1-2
CAWSSRGGGYTF
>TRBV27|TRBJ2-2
CASSLSRTGELFF
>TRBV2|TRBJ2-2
CASSEGSGGFTGELFF
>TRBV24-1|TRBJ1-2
CATSDRGHGYTF
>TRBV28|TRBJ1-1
CASSPHSLRAFF
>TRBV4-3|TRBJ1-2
CASSLGTPADYGYTF
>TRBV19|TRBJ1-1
CASTIQAGAMNTEAFF
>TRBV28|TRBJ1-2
CASSLSDRVGYTF
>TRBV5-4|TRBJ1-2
CASSFSRGSAVGYTF
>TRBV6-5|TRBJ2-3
CASRAADTQYF
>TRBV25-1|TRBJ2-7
CASSVTAGEYEQYF
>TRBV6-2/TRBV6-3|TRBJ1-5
CASSYLSGWVQPQHF
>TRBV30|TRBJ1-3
CAWTETPAYGNTIYF
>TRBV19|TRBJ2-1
CASSRRGSSYNEQFF
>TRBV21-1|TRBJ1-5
CASSKLQGRACNQPQHF
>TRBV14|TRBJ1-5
CASSQDGAGDSQPQHF
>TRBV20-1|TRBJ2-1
CSASGNSYNEQFF
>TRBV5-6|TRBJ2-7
CASSPTGSDEQYF
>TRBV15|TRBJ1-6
CATRKVTGSVSPLHF
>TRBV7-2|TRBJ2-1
CASKSTSGINEQFF
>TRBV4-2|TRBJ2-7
CASNRNSGGEIYEQYF
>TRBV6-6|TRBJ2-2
CASSYAGGKAGELFF
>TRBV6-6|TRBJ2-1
CAGGGGPANEQFF
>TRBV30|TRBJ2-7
CAWSVGQNYEQYF
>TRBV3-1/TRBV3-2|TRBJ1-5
CASSQDRNQPQHF
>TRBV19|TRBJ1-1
CASSIQGRNTEAFF
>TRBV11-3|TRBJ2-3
CASSLAGTDTQYF